This T cell receptor beta chain was sequenced during a study of T-cell reconstitution after alpha-beta-depleted transplantation in children. Looked up from germline, CDR1 is SGDLS and CDR2 is YYNGEE. The ends lost 1 base at V and 1 base at J; junction bases unmatched: 6. The CDR3 is 16 amino acids. As it was prepared, the TCRbeta library received unique molecular identifiers. TCRdb re-called the PCR reads through MiXCR, storing one row per CDR3 protein. The sample lists approximately 420,000 distinct CDR3 sequences; approximately 10% were seen once. The receptor was derived from a human donor who donated a stem cell graft to a child with acute myeloid leukemia. The rearrangement joins TRBV9 to TRBJ2-7; 9 nucleotides line up with TRBD1. This specimen was PBMCs from the stem cell graft donor, taken from the stem cell graft. The CDR3: CASSVSDGTGSYEQYF. The CDR3, as DNA: TGTGCCAGCAGCGTATCAGACGGGACAGGGTCCTACGAGCAGTACTTC.